The rows below give T cell receptor beta chains drawn from one sample of a study of regulatory T cells in long-lasting Graves disease. Using its own MiXCR run on the multiplex PCR reads, TCRdb lists one record per CDR3 protein. Here the sample spans roughly 420,000 distinct CDR3 sequences, roughly 16% being singletons. This sample comprised peripheral blood mononuclear cells (PBMCs), obtained at new diagnosis, from a patient treated with antithyroid drugs. The receptors stem from a female donor with Graves disease. Both conserved end residues are part of each CDR3. The D gene is left open where the match is weak. Not every row has a clone size; where given, it reads once, few, many or a size class.

j_call: TRBJ2-3; d_call: TRBD2; v_call: TRBV7-3; clone_size: many; cdr3_nt: TGTGCCAGCAGCATTAGCGGGGCTAGCACAGATACGCAGTATTTT; cdr3_aa: CASSISGASTDTQYF
j_call: TRBJ2-5; d_call: .; v_call: TRBV5-1; clone_size: .; cdr3_nt: TGCGCCAGCAGCTTGGCCGACTGGAGAGAGACCCAGTACTTC; cdr3_aa: CASSLADWRETQYF
j_call: TRBJ2-3; d_call: .; v_call: TRBV12-3/TRBV12-4; clone_size: many; cdr3_nt: TGTGCCAGCAGTTTAAGCCCCTTAGGGACCCGTAGCACAGATACGCAGTATTTT; cdr3_aa: CASSLSPLGTRSTDTQYF
j_call: TRBJ1-1; d_call: TRBD1; v_call: TRBV19; clone_size: many; cdr3_nt: TGTGCCAGTAGTATCCCCGGGACAGCGAACACTGAAGCTTTCTTT; cdr3_aa: CASSIPGTANTEAFF
j_call: TRBJ2-2; d_call: .; v_call: TRBV7-9; clone_size: many; cdr3_nt: TGTGCCAGCAGCTTGGTCCGATCGACCGGGGAGCTGTTTTTT; cdr3_aa: CASSLVRSTGELFF
j_call: TRBJ1-2; d_call: TRBD1; v_call: TRBV20-1; clone_size: .; cdr3_nt: TGCAGTGCTAACCGGACAGGGGGAGATGGCTACACCTTC; cdr3_aa: CSANRTGGDGYTF
j_call: TRBJ2-3; d_call: TRBD2; v_call: TRBV9; clone_size: .; cdr3_nt: TGTGCCAGCAGCTTAGGACCGGGACTAATTTTTGAGTATTTT; cdr3_aa: CASSLGPGLIFEYF
j_call: TRBJ1-1; d_call: .; v_call: TRBV7-9; clone_size: many; cdr3_nt: TGTGCCAGCAGCTCAATCCTAGGACACCATAGCCCTAACACTGAAGCTTTCTTT; cdr3_aa: CASSSILGHHSPNTEAFF
j_call: TRBJ2-2; d_call: .; v_call: TRBV19; clone_size: few; cdr3_nt: TGTGCCAGTACTGCGGGACGGGCAAACACCGGGGAGCTGTTTTTT; cdr3_aa: CASTAGRANTGELFF
j_call: TRBJ2-1; d_call: TRBD1; v_call: TRBV14; clone_size: few; cdr3_nt: TGTGCCAGCAGCCGGACAGGGGTGGATGAGCAGTTCTTC; cdr3_aa: CASSRTGVDEQFF
j_call: TRBJ2-1; d_call: TRBD2; v_call: TRBV6-5; clone_size: .; cdr3_nt: TGTGCCAGCAGTTACTCGAGTCGCGGGGGGAGGTACAATGAGCAGTTCTTC; cdr3_aa: CASSYSSRGGRYNEQFF
j_call: TRBJ2-7; d_call: TRBD2; v_call: TRBV7-6; clone_size: many; cdr3_nt: TGTGCCAGCAGCCCTAGCCTACTAGCGAGAGACTCCTACGAGCAGTACTTC; cdr3_aa: CASSPSLLARDSYEQYF
j_call: TRBJ2-7; d_call: .; v_call: TRBV18; clone_size: few; cdr3_nt: TGTGCCAGCTCACCAGGAGCGGAGAAGGGCGACGAGCAGTACTTC; cdr3_aa: CASSPGAEKGDEQYF
j_call: TRBJ2-5; d_call: TRBD2; v_call: TRBV3-1; clone_size: many; cdr3_nt: TGTGCCAGCAGCCAGGCTAGCGGGGGACCAGAGACCCAGTACTTC; cdr3_aa: CASSQASGGPETQYF
j_call: TRBJ2-3; d_call: .; v_call: TRBV2; clone_size: .; cdr3_nt: TGTGCCAGCACTACCGCGACAGATACGCAGTATTTT; cdr3_aa: CASTTATDTQYF
j_call: TRBJ2-5; d_call: TRBD1; v_call: TRBV12-3/TRBV12-4; clone_size: many; cdr3_nt: TGTGCCAGCAAACTTAGGGGACAGGGCCAAGAGACCCAGTACTTC; cdr3_aa: CASKLRGQGQETQYF
j_call: TRBJ1-5; d_call: .; v_call: TRBV29-1; clone_size: .; cdr3_nt: TGCAGCGATAACAGGGATCATAGCAATCAGCCCCAGCATTTT; cdr3_aa: CSDNRDHSNQPQHF
j_call: TRBJ1-2; d_call: TRBD1; v_call: TRBV3-1; clone_size: many; cdr3_nt: TGTGCCAGCAGCCAAGTTGCGACAGGGAGCGATGGCTACACCTTC; cdr3_aa: CASSQVATGSDGYTF
j_call: TRBJ1-6; d_call: .; v_call: TRBV7-2; clone_size: many; cdr3_nt: TGTGCCAGCAGCTTACAGGGTCGTAATTCACCCCTCCACTTT; cdr3_aa: CASSLQGRNSPLHF
j_call: TRBJ2-1; d_call: .; v_call: TRBV7-9; clone_size: many; cdr3_nt: TGTGCCAGCAGCTTAGGGGATTATCGGGGCCATGAGCAGTTCTTC; cdr3_aa: CASSLGDYRGHEQFF
j_call: TRBJ1-4; d_call: .; v_call: TRBV10-3; clone_size: .; cdr3_nt: TGTGCCACCAAATGGGCGGGGGATGAAAAACTGTTTTTT; cdr3_aa: CATKWAGDEKLFF
j_call: TRBJ1-1; d_call: .; v_call: TRBV6-1; clone_size: many; cdr3_nt: TGTGCCAGCAGGGGGGACACTATGAACACTGAAGCTTTCTTT; cdr3_aa: CASRGDTMNTEAFF
j_call: TRBJ2-5; d_call: .; v_call: TRBV29-1; clone_size: many; cdr3_nt: TGCAGCGTTCCCCGCCAGGGAGTCCCCTCACCAGAGACCCAGTACTTC; cdr3_aa: CSVPRQGVPSPETQYF
j_call: TRBJ1-3; d_call: .; v_call: TRBV11-2; clone_size: many; cdr3_nt: TGTGCCAGCAGCTTAACGGTCTCTGGAAACACCATATATTTT; cdr3_aa: CASSLTVSGNTIYF
j_call: TRBJ1-6; d_call: .; v_call: TRBV3-1; clone_size: many; cdr3_nt: TGTGCCAGCAGCCAAGTCCAGGCCAATTCACCCCTCCACTTT; cdr3_aa: CASSQVQANSPLHF
j_call: TRBJ2-7; d_call: .; v_call: TRBV7-2; clone_size: many; cdr3_nt: TGTGCCAGCAGCGGCGACTTCTCCTACGAGCAGTACTTC; cdr3_aa: CASSGDFSYEQYF
j_call: TRBJ2-1; d_call: TRBD1; v_call: TRBV10-3; clone_size: few; cdr3_nt: TGTGCCATCAGTGGACAGGGTTCAATAGAGCAGTTCTTC; cdr3_aa: CAISGQGSIEQFF
j_call: TRBJ2-1; d_call: TRBD2; v_call: TRBV29-1; clone_size: many; cdr3_nt: TGCAGCGTTGTGCCCCGACTAGCGGGGACCTACAATGAGCAGTTCTTC; cdr3_aa: CSVVPRLAGTYNEQFF
j_call: TRBJ2-3; d_call: TRBD2; v_call: TRBV7-9; clone_size: many; cdr3_nt: TGTGCCAGCAGCACCCTCCAACTCAGCGGGAGGAGCACAGATACGCAGTATTTT; cdr3_aa: CASSTLQLSGRSTDTQYF
j_call: TRBJ2-7; d_call: .; v_call: TRBV2; clone_size: .; cdr3_nt: TGTGCCAGCGGGTTCAAGGAGCAGTACTTC; cdr3_aa: CASGFKEQYF
j_call: TRBJ2-2; d_call: TRBD2; v_call: TRBV2; clone_size: many; cdr3_nt: TGTGCCAGCATCGCCGAACTAGCGGGAGTTAGCACCGGGGAGCTGTTTTTT; cdr3_aa: CASIAELAGVSTGELFF
j_call: TRBJ2-1; d_call: .; v_call: TRBV24-1; clone_size: many; cdr3_nt: TGTGCCACCAGTGATTTGGCGGACACGGGCCACTACAATGAGCAGTTCTTC; cdr3_aa: CATSDLADTGHYNEQFF
j_call: TRBJ2-7; d_call: .; v_call: TRBV7-3; clone_size: many; cdr3_nt: TGTGCCAGCAGCTTATCACAGGGTATAGGCTCCTACGAGCAGTACTTC; cdr3_aa: CASSLSQGIGSYEQYF
j_call: TRBJ1-6; d_call: .; v_call: TRBV7-3; clone_size: .; cdr3_nt: TGTGCCAGCAGCTTAACCAGGAATTCACCCCTCCACTTT; cdr3_aa: CASSLTRNSPLHF
j_call: TRBJ1-1; d_call: .; v_call: TRBV29-1; clone_size: many; cdr3_nt: TGCAGCGTTGAATCCTTCGGGGCACGTAATGAAGCTTTCTTT; cdr3_aa: CSVESFGARNEAFF
j_call: TRBJ2-1; d_call: TRBD1; v_call: TRBV27; clone_size: many; cdr3_nt: TGTGCCAGCAGCCCTTACTCAGGGACAGGGTACAATGAGCAGTTCTTC; cdr3_aa: CASSPYSGTGYNEQFF
j_call: TRBJ2-1; d_call: TRBD1; v_call: TRBV29-1; clone_size: many; cdr3_nt: TGCAGCTGCGACAGGGCGAGCTCCTACAATGAGCAGTTCTTC; cdr3_aa: CSCDRASSYNEQFF
j_call: TRBJ1-2; d_call: .; v_call: TRBV5-4; clone_size: many; cdr3_nt: TGTGCCAGCAGCTTGGTATTCGGGACCAACTATGGCTACACCTTC; cdr3_aa: CASSLVFGTNYGYTF
j_call: TRBJ2-7; d_call: TRBD2; v_call: TRBV20-1; clone_size: many; cdr3_nt: TGCAGTGCTGTCAGACTAGCGGGGGGCCCCGAGCAGTACTTC; cdr3_aa: CSAVRLAGGPEQYF